Listed below are T cell receptor beta chains from one sample, sequenced in a study of blood T cells in healthy people across ages. TCRdb re-derived calls from the 5' RACE reads in MiXCR, one entry per CDR3 protein. Counted here are 700,000 or so distinct CDR3 sequences, 22% occurring once; the ten biggest clones make up around a fifth. Sequenced material: blood. Receptor source: a man in his 70s in good health. The CDR3 runs from the conserved cysteine through the conserved F or W. D genes are given only for firm matches. For some rows the clone size is stated as once, few or many, or as a class when expanded; others skip it.

abundance: few
v_gene: TRBV28
j_gene: TRBJ1-1
d_gene: .
CDR3aa: CASSFRGQTNTEAFF
CDR3nt: TGTGCCAGCAGTTTCCGCGGACAGACAAACACTGAAGCTTTCTTT

abundance: many
v_gene: TRBV14
j_gene: TRBJ2-1
d_gene: TRBD1
CDR3aa: CASSRQGYNEQFF
CDR3nt: TGTGCCAGCAGCCGACAGGGTTACAATGAGCAGTTCTTC

abundance: few
v_gene: TRBV5-5
j_gene: TRBJ1-1
d_gene: .
CDR3aa: CASSLEAFF
CDR3nt: TGTGCCAGCAGCTTGGAAGCTTTCTTT

abundance: few
v_gene: TRBV4-2
j_gene: TRBJ2-7
d_gene: .
CDR3aa: CASSQTRTGTYEQYF
CDR3nt: TGTGCCAGCAGCCAAACCAGAACAGGTACCTACGAGCAGTACTTC

abundance: .
v_gene: TRBV5-1
j_gene: TRBJ2-3
d_gene: TRBD2
CDR3aa: CASSLAGVNTDTQYF
CDR3nt: TGCGCCAGCAGTCTAGCGGGAGTAAATACAGATACGCAGTATTTT

abundance: .
v_gene: TRBV13
j_gene: TRBJ2-5
d_gene: .
CDR3aa: CASSLPGFETQYF
CDR3nt: TGTGCCAGCAGCTTACCAGGGTTTGAGACCCAGTACTTC

abundance: .
v_gene: TRBV29-1
j_gene: TRBJ1-1
d_gene: .
CDR3aa: CSVLGWGTEAFF
CDR3nt: TGCAGCGTACTAGGATGGGGCACTGAAGCTTTCTTT

abundance: few
v_gene: TRBV20-1
j_gene: TRBJ2-1
d_gene: .
CDR3aa: CSAPTTSSYNEQFF
CDR3nt: TGCAGTGCCCCAACTACGAGCTCCTACAATGAGCAGTTCTTC

abundance: few
v_gene: TRBV9
j_gene: TRBJ2-2
d_gene: .
CDR3aa: CASSGQFGQDPARAGELFF
CDR3nt: TGTGCCAGCAGCGGCCAATTCGGGCAGGACCCCGCTCGTGCCGGGGAGCTGTTTTTT

abundance: .
v_gene: TRBV5-1
j_gene: TRBJ2-3
d_gene: .
CDR3aa: CASSLVLPVTDTQYF
CDR3nt: TGCGCCAGCAGCTTGGTTTTACCCGTCACAGATACGCAGTATTTT

abundance: .
v_gene: TRBV6-6
j_gene: TRBJ1-3
d_gene: TRBD1
CDR3aa: CASSPTGASSGNTIYF
CDR3nt: TGTGCCAGCAGTCCTACAGGGGCCAGCTCCGGAAACACCATATATTTT

abundance: many
v_gene: TRBV7-2
j_gene: TRBJ2-5
d_gene: .
CDR3aa: CASSLGRNQETQYF
CDR3nt: TGTGCCAGCAGCTTAGGGAGAAACCAAGAGACCCAGTACTTC

abundance: few
v_gene: TRBV5-1
j_gene: TRBJ1-1
d_gene: .
CDR3aa: CASSIPGTAFTEAFF
CDR3nt: TGCGCCAGCAGCATCCCCGGGACGGCCTTCACTGAAGCTTTCTTT

abundance: .
v_gene: TRBV29-1
j_gene: TRBJ1-1
d_gene: .
CDR3aa: CSVVVVSTEAFF
CDR3nt: TGCAGCGTTGTGGTAGTCAGCACTGAAGCTTTCTTT

abundance: .
v_gene: TRBV3-1
j_gene: TRBJ2-1
d_gene: .
CDR3aa: CASSQVLGVLFF
CDR3nt: TGTGCCAGCAGCCAAGTCTTGGGAGTTCTGTTCTTC

abundance: few
v_gene: TRBV27
j_gene: TRBJ1-2
d_gene: TRBD1
CDR3aa: CASSSSMGDRGDYGYTF
CDR3nt: TGTGCCAGCAGTTCCTCCATGGGGGACAGGGGCGACTATGGCTACACCTTC

abundance: many
v_gene: TRBV15
j_gene: TRBJ2-3
d_gene: TRBD1
CDR3aa: CATSRNPTGAQGTDTQYF
CDR3nt: TGTGCCACCAGCAGAAACCCGACAGGGGCCCAGGGGACAGATACGCAGTATTTT

abundance: .
v_gene: TRBV11-2
j_gene: TRBJ1-1
d_gene: .
CDR3aa: CASSPYSTEAFF
CDR3nt: TGTGCCAGCAGCCCCTACAGCACTGAAGCTTTCTTT

abundance: .
v_gene: TRBV28
j_gene: TRBJ2-7
d_gene: .
CDR3aa: CASRVSLTYEQYF
CDR3nt: TGTGCCAGCAGAGTTAGTCTTACCTACGAGCAGTACTTC

abundance: few
v_gene: TRBV20-1
j_gene: TRBJ2-5
d_gene: .
CDR3aa: CSPRELGRETQYF
CDR3nt: TGCAGTCCTAGAGAACTGGGACGAGAGACCCAGTACTTC

abundance: .
v_gene: TRBV6-2/TRBV6-3
j_gene: TRBJ2-7
d_gene: TRBD1
CDR3aa: CASSQNRGSVYEQYF
CDR3nt: TGTGCCAGCAGTCAGAACAGGGGGTCGGTCTACGAGCAGTACTTC

abundance: few
v_gene: TRBV25-1
j_gene: TRBJ2-7
d_gene: TRBD2
CDR3aa: CASSPPFGTSGYEQYF
CDR3nt: TGTGCCAGCAGTCCGCCGTTTGGGACTAGCGGTTACGAGCAGTACTTC

abundance: few
v_gene: TRBV7-9
j_gene: TRBJ2-5
d_gene: .
CDR3aa: CASILSTLLYQETQYF
CDR3nt: TGTGCCAGCATCCTGTCGACACTCCTATACCAAGAGACCCAGTACTTC

abundance: .
v_gene: TRBV28
j_gene: TRBJ2-4
d_gene: TRBD1
CDR3aa: CASSPTGQGNKNIQYF
CDR3nt: TGTGCCAGCAGTCCCACGGGACAGGGGAACAAAAACATTCAGTACTTC

abundance: .
v_gene: TRBV6-2/TRBV6-3
j_gene: TRBJ1-2
d_gene: .
CDR3aa: CASKTSEGRGNYGYTF
CDR3nt: TGTGCCAGCAAGACTTCCGAGGGTCGCGGCAACTATGGCTACACCTTC

abundance: few
v_gene: TRBV27
j_gene: TRBJ2-3
d_gene: TRBD1
CDR3aa: CASSSLGQGDTDTQYF
CDR3nt: TGTGCCAGCAGTTCCTTGGGACAGGGCGACACAGATACGCAGTATTTT

abundance: .
v_gene: TRBV19
j_gene: TRBJ1-5
d_gene: .
CDR3aa: CASSKPGQARNQPQHF
CDR3nt: TGTGCCAGTAGTAAGCCCGGGCAAGCTAGGAATCAGCCCCAGCATTTT

abundance: .
v_gene: TRBV29-1
j_gene: TRBJ1-1
d_gene: .
CDR3aa: CSVVSENTEAFF
CDR3nt: TGCAGCGTTGTTTCGGAGAACACTGAAGCTTTCTTT

abundance: few
v_gene: TRBV12-3/TRBV12-4
j_gene: TRBJ2-1
d_gene: .
CDR3aa: CASSFGLDEQFF
CDR3nt: TGTGCCAGCAGTTTTGGGTTGGATGAGCAGTTCTTC

abundance: .
v_gene: TRBV20-1
j_gene: TRBJ2-7
d_gene: .
CDR3aa: CSARSSQGSSYEQYF
CDR3nt: TGCAGTGCTAGAAGTTCCCAGGGGAGCTCCTACGAGCAGTACTTC

abundance: few
v_gene: TRBV11-2
j_gene: TRBJ2-1
d_gene: .
CDR3aa: CASSPLWPYNEQFF
CDR3nt: TGTGCCAGCAGCCCCCTATGGCCTTACAATGAGCAGTTCTTC

abundance: .
v_gene: TRBV7-2
j_gene: TRBJ2-7
d_gene: .
CDR3aa: CASRAGREHEQYF
CDR3nt: TGTGCCAGCAGGGCCGGCAGGGAACACGAGCAGTACTTC

abundance: .
v_gene: TRBV12-3/TRBV12-4
j_gene: TRBJ2-7
d_gene: .
CDR3aa: CASSGQSEYEQYF
CDR3nt: TGTGCCAGTTCCGGACAGAGCGAATACGAGCAGTACTTC

abundance: .
v_gene: TRBV5-5
j_gene: TRBJ2-5
d_gene: .
CDR3aa: CASSLIPGRGETQYF
CDR3nt: TGTGCCAGCAGCTTGATTCCGGGGCGGGGAGAGACCCAGTACTTC

abundance: .
v_gene: TRBV5-8
j_gene: TRBJ1-5
d_gene: .
CDR3aa: CASSLRQGMSNQPQHF
CDR3nt: TGTGCCAGCAGCTTGCGGCAGGGGATGAGCAATCAGCCCCAGCATTTT